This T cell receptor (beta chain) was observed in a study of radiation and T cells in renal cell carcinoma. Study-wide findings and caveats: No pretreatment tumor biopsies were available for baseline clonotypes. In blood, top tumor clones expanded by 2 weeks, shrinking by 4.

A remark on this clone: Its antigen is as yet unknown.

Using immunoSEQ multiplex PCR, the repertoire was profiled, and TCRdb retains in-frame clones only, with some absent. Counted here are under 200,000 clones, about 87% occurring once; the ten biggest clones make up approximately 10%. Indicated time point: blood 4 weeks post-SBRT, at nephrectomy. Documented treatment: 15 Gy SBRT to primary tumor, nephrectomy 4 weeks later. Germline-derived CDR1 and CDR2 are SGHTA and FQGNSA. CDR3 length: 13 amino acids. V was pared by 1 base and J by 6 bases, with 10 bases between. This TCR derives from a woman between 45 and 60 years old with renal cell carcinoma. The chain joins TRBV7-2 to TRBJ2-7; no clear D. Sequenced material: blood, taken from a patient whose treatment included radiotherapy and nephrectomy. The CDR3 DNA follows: TGTGCCAGCAGCTTAGACGGGTCCGGCGAGCAGTACTTC. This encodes CASSLDGSGEQYF.